This entry concerns a single TCR beta chain. Its antigen is currently unknown. These data come from a study of OX40 agonist ivuxolimab in advanced cancers. On the study more broadly: Antecedent anti-PD-1, anti-PD-L1 or anti-CTLA-4 therapy was permissible, with 30% to 50% having received some. Study-wide results and caveats: Nonresponders, in some cases, also had low normalized T-cell clonal expansion. Expanded clones were, on average, more numerous in CD8+ T cells than in CD4+. Partial responders dosed at 0.1-3.0 mg/kg displayed clonal expansion ranking among the lowest.

The CDR3 extends over 14 amino acids. The V end lost 0 bases, the J end lost 8 bases, and 13 bases lay between the germline ends. Germline V CDR1 and CDR2: LNHNV, YYDKDF (reference sequence). Clones were read by immunoSEQ multiplex PCR, and TCRdb kept only the in-frame ones, dropping some. Of about 62,000 clones listed, 79% are singletons. The sequence was obtained from an adult with an advanced solid tumor such as melanoma, head and neck, liver or kidney cancer. The J gene is TRBJ1-2, the V gene TRBV15, with D tentatively TRBD1 (6 bases). Sequenced material: CD4+ or CD8+ T cells sorted from blood, taken in a trial of the OX40 agonist ivuxolimab. CDR3 bases: TGTGCCACCAGCAGAGAGGGCGCAGGGGAAGGCTACACCTTC. Translating it yields CATSREGAGEGYTF.